The sample holds a few counts of the clone carrying this TCR beta chain. This record comes from a study of sequential checkpoint blockade in melanoma. Repertoires were generated with immunoSEQ multiplex PCR, while TCRdb's copy carries only in-frame clones and drops some. The data contain some 8,800 clones, 20% to 25% of them singletons. Germline CDR1 and CDR2: MNHNS and SASEGT. The CDR3 is made up of 14 amino acids. The V gene lost 4 bases and the J gene lost 5 bases, with 11 bases spanning the gap. Regarding treatment: randomized to nivolumab then ipilimumab (arm A) or the reverse (arm B). The origin of this receptor is a human donor with melanoma. The chain links TRBV6-1 to TRBJ2-2; no clear D gene. The sample was tumor tissue (inferred from file names), taken from a patient given nivolumab and ipilimumab in sequence. CDR3 bases: TGTGCCAGCAGTGCAGCCCCTGGGACCGGGGAGCTGTTTTTT. This encodes CASSAAPGTGELFF.